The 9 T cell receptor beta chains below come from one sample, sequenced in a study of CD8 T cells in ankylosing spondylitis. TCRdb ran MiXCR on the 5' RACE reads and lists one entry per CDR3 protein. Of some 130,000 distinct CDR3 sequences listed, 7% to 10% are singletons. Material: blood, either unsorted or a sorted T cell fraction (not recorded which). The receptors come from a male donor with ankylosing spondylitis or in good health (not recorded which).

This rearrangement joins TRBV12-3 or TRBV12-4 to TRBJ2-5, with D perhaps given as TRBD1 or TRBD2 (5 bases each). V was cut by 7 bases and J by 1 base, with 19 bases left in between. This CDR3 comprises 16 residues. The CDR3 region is CASTPRGARGQETQYF. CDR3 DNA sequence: TGTGCCAGCACCCCCCGGGGCGCCCGGGGCCAAGAGACCCAGTACTTC.

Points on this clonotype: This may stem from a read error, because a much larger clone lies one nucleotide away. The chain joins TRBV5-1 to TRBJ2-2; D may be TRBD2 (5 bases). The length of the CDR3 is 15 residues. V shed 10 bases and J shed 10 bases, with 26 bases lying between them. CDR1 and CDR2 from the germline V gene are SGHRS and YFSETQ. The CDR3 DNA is TGCGCCGCTAAGGAAGCGGCAGGCGGAGGCGTGGAGCTGTTTTTT. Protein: CAAKEAAGGGVELFF.

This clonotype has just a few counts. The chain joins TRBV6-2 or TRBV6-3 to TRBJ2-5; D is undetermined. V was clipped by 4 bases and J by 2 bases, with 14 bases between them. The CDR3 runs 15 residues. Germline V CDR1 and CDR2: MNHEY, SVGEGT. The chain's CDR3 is CASSFPDTPQETQYF. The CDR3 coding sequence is TGTGCCAGCAGTTTTCCCGACACGCCACAAGAGACCCAGTACTTC.

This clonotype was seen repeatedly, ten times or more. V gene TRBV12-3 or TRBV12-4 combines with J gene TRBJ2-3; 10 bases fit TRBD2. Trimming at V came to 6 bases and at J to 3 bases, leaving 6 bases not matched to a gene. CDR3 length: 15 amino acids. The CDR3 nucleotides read TGTGCCAGCAGCAAGCGGGAGGGCCGTACAGATACGCAGTATTTT. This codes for CASSKREGRTDTQYF.

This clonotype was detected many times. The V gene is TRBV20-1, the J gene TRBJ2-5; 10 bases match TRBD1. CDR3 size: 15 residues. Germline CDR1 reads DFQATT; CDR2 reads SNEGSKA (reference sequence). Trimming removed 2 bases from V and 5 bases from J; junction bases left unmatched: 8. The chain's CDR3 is CSARTRDRGWETQYF. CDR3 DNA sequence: TGCAGTGCTAGAACCCGGGACAGGGGTTGGGAGACCCAGTACTTC.

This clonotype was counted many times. CDR3 loop: CASSPGTDTQYF. The CDR3 DNA is TGTGCCAGCTCACCTGGCACAGATACGCAGTATTTT. The chain recombines TRBV18 with TRBJ2-3; D uncertain. Trimming shortened V by 3 bases and J by 1 base, and 2 bases separated the two germline ends. The germline V gene encodes CDR1 KGHSH and CDR2 LQKENI. CDR3 length equals 12 residues.

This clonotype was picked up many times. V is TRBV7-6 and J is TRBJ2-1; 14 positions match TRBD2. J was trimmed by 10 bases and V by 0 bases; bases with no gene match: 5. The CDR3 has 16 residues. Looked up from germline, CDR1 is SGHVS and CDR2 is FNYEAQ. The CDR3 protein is CASSLAQGLAGDEQFF. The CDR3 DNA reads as TGTGCCAGCAGCTTAGCGCAGGGACTAGCGGGAGACGAGCAGTTCTTC. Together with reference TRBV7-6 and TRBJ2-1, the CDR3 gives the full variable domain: GAGVSQSPRYKVTKRGQDVALRCDPISGHVSLYWYRQALGQGPEFLTYFNYEAQQDKSGLPNDRFSAERPEGSISTLTIQRTEQRDSAMYRCASSLAQGLAGDEQFFGPGTRLTVL.

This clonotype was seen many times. CDR3 residues: CASSLARYAGQGFNEQYF. CDR3 nucleotides: TGTGCCAGCAGCTTAGCACGGTACGCGGGTCAGGGTTTTAACGAGCAGTACTTC. The chain links TRBV7-2 to TRBJ2-7, with D perhaps matching TRBD1 or TRBD2 (5 bases each). This CDR3 is 18 amino acids long. The V gene's germline CDR1 is SGHTA and CDR2 FQGNSA. Trimming left V 0 bases short and J 5 bases short, with 23 bases between. Using reference TRBV7-2 and TRBJ2-7 for the parts outside the CDR3, the full variable domain is GAGVSQSPSNKVTEKGKDVELRCDPISGHTALYWYRQSLGQGLEFLIYFQGNSAPDKSGLPSDRFSAERTGGSVSTLTIQRTQQEDSAVYLCASSLARYAGQGFNEQYFGPGTRLTVT.

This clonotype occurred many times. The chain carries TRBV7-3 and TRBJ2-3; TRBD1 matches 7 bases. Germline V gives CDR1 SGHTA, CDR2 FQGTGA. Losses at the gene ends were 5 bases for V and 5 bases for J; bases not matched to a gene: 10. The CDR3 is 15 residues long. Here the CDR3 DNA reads TGTGCCAGCAGCCAAGCGACTCACAGGGGAGATACGCAGTATTTT. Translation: CASSQATHRGDTQYF.